Listed here are 32 T cell receptor beta chains from one sample, sequenced in a study of T cells in Graves' hyperthyroidism and ophthalmopathy. RNA transcripts served as the template for amplifying TCR beta CDR3 regions. Primed by the HTBI set, a first-round RT-PCR was run on the TCR CDR3. TCRdb redid the calling of the multiplex PCR reads with MiXCR, one entry per CDR3 protein. This sample carries 350,000 to 450,000 distinct CDR3 sequences, 11% to 15% of them seen once, and the ten largest clones take 25% to 30%. Sequenced: blood. The origin of the receptors is a man aged 50 to 60 with Graves' ophthalmopathy.

A note on this clonotype: Just one base apart from a much larger clone, this may be a read error. This chain connects TRBV24-1 to TRBJ2-1, with D tentatively TRBD2 (8 bases). Trimming took 5 bases from V and 5 from J, leaving 15 bases between them. The length of the CDR3 is 15 residues. Germline values: CDR1 KGHDR, CDR2 SFDVKD. Here the CDR3 reads CATSVGSGTDNEQFF. The CDR3 nucleotides read TGTGCCACCAGTGTCGGTAGCGGGACAGACAATGAGCAGTTCTTC.

This clonotype was observed a few times. The V gene is TRBV27, the J gene TRBJ2-2, with D perhaps TRBD2 (5 bases). This CDR3 is built from 16 residues. Germline V gene data show CDR1 as MNHEY and CDR2 as SMNVEV (reference sequence). Between the trimmed V and J ends, which lost 4 bases and 2 bases, there was a span of 14 bases. The chain's CDR3 is CASSSPRGANTGELFF. CDR3 DNA sequence: TGTGCCAGCAGTTCCCCCCGGGGAGCTAACACCGGGGAGCTGTTTTTT.

This clonotype came up a few times. V is TRBV29-1 and J is TRBJ2-1; the match to TRBD1 covers 8 bases. CDR3 length: 13 residues. CDR1 is SQVTM, CDR2 ANQGSEA, per germline. The CDR3 is CTIVGQGYNEQFF. In nucleotides, the CDR3 is TGCACCATAGTAGGACAGGGTTACAATGAGCAGTTCTTC.

This clonotype has ten or more counts. The genes are TRBV6-1 and TRBJ2-7, with 10 bases lining up with TRBD1. The CDR3 length is 12 residues. Germline assignment: CDR1 MNHNS and CDR2 SASEGT. V trimming: 8 bases; J trimming: 7 bases; junction bases outside the gene matches: 5. The CDR3 region has the DNA TGTGCCAGCCGGGACAGGGGCGGTGAGCAGTACTTC. Amino acids: CASRDRGGEQYF.

In its sample, this clonotype was seen many times. The CDR3 loop is CASSPLPPGLAGSGSYNEQFF. In DNA form, the CDR3 reads TGTGCCAGCAGCCCATTACCCCCCGGGCTAGCGGGTTCTGGCTCCTACAATGAGCAGTTCTTC. The chain has TRBV7-8 and TRBJ2-1, with 8 bases lining up with TRBD2. The CDR3 is 21 residues long. CDR1 and CDR2 from the germline V gene are SGHVS and FQNEAQ. V was clipped by 5 bases and J by 0 bases; unmatched bases: 21.

There are many counts of this clonotype. The chain is built from TRBV30 and TRBJ2-3; TRBD1 might be the D (5 bases). This CDR3 is built from 15 residues. Trimming stripped 3 bases from V and 1 base from J, with 14 bases between. Germline V gene data show CDR1 as GTSNPN and CDR2 as SVGIG (reference sequence). The CDR3 region is CAWSSNQQGTDTQYF. CDR3 bases: TGTGCCTGGAGCTCCAACCAACAGGGCACAGATACGCAGTATTTT.

This clonotype was counted ten times or more. This chain joins TRBV7-2 and TRBJ2-7; a weak D match, TRBD2 (6 bases). There are 15 residues in the CDR3. Germline V gene lookup returns CDR1 SGHTA and CDR2 FQGNSA. V lost 8 bases and J lost 3, with 20 bases in between. This chain's CDR3 is CASGHSTTRLYEQYF. Written as DNA, the CDR3 is TGTGCCAGCGGTCACAGTACGACTAGACTCTACGAGCAGTACTTC.

This clonotype was counted only a few times. The gene calls are TRBV7-9 and TRBJ2-1; TRBD2 matches 13 bases. V shed 5 bases and J 7 bases; nucleotides not matched to a gene: 8. The CDR3 has 16 residues. Germline assignment: CDR1 SEHNR and CDR2 FQNEAQ (reference sequence). The DNA of the CDR3 is TGTGCCAGCAGCCCACTAGCGGGAGGGGAGTGGAATGAGCAGTTCTTC. Translated: CASSPLAGGEWNEQFF.

This clonotype was picked up many times. CDR3 sequence (DNA): TGTGCCTGGAGTGTAACTCCGCGGGTAACCGAGCAGTTCTTC. Translated: CAWSVTPRVTEQFF. This chain connects TRBV30 to TRBJ2-1; D might be TRBD2 (5 bases). The CDR3 sequence is 14 residues long. Trimming pared 0 bases from V and 10 bases from J, leaving 16 bases between. Germline CDR1 reads GTSNPN; CDR2 reads SVGIG (reference sequence).

The DNA of the CDR3 is TGTGCCAGCAGGGGGAGGTTGTACTATGGCTACACCTTC. Translating gives CASRGRLYYGYTF. This chain joins TRBV28 and TRBJ1-2; no definite D call. CDR3 size: 13 residues. Germline V lookup: CDR1 MDHEN, CDR2 SYDVKM. V was pared by 6 bases and J by 3 bases, with 11 bases between.

The chain uses TRBV19 and TRBJ1-3; D perhaps matches TRBD1 (5 bases). Looked up from germline, CDR1 is LNHDA and CDR2 is SQIVND (reference sequence). The CDR3 contains 18 residues. V lost 4 bases and J 9 bases, leaving 28 bases between the germline ends. CDR3 amino acids: CASSKPRPSTGVWGTIYF. CDR3 in DNA: TGTGCCAGTAGTAAACCACGACCATCCACGGGGGTCTGGGGCACCATATATTTT.

This clonotype has just a few counts. The chain links TRBV9 to TRBJ2-7; D gene uncertain. The CDR3 length is 14 residues. Trimming removed 4 bases at V and 2 bases at J, with 13 bases between. Germline V gene data show CDR1 as SGDLS and CDR2 as YYNGEE. Here the CDR3 reads CASSYHGPTYEQYF. As DNA, the CDR3 is TGTGCCAGCAGCTATCATGGACCGACCTACGAGCAGTACTTC.

This clonotype was observed at least ten times. The chain joins TRBV5-1 to TRBJ1-3; the match to TRBD1 covers 7 bases. The CDR3 has 15 residues. The V gene's germline CDR1 is SGHRS and CDR2 YFSETQ. J gave up 0 bases and V 3 bases, and 3 bases lay outside the gene matches. The CDR3 is CASSSRQGSGNTIYF. CDR3 nucleotides: TGCGCCAGCAGCTCCAGACAGGGCTCTGGAAACACCATATATTTT.

The sample holds one count of this clonotype. The chain carries TRBV19 and TRBJ1-2; D is possibly TRBD1 (5 bases). Trimming took off 4 bases at V and 6 bases at J, with 21 bases between the two ends. This CDR3 spans 16 amino acids. Per the germline V gene, CDR1 is LNHDA and CDR2 is SQIVND (reference sequence). The CDR3 spells CASSNRDRLILDGYTF. The CDR3 DNA reads TGTGCCAGTAGTAACCGGGACCGACTTATACTGGATGGCTACACCTTC. Full variable domain (rest looked up from reference TRBV19 and TRBJ1-2): DGGITQSPKYLFRKEGQNVTLSCEQNLNHDAMYWYRQDPGQGLRLIYYSQIVNDFQKGDIAEGYSVSREKKESFPLTVTSAQKNPTAFYLCASSNRDRLILDGYTFGSGTRLTVV.

In its sample, this clonotype was seen many times. The chain employs TRBV18 and TRBJ1-4; D unclear. The CDR3 runs 14 residues. Per germline, CDR1 KGHSH and CDR2 LQKENI. The germline V and J ends were trimmed by 1 base and 0 bases, with 3 bases remaining between them. The chain's CDR3 is CASSPRTTNEKLFF. For the CDR3, the DNA is TGTGCCAGCTCACCACGGACAACTAATGAAAAACTGTTTTTT.

The chain links TRBV5-1 to TRBJ1-4, with a tentative D call TRBD1 (6 bases). The V gene's germline CDR1 is SGHRS and CDR2 YFSETQ. The CDR3 length is 15 residues. Trimming removed 0 bases at V and 6 bases at J, with 12 bases between. This CDR3 is CASSLATGKYEKLFF. CDR3 DNA: TGCGCCAGCAGCTTGGCCACAGGGAAGTATGAAAAACTGTTTTTT.

This clonotype was counted ten times or more. This chain uses TRBV20-1 with TRBJ2-1, with D tentatively TRBD1 (6 bases). Trimming removed 5 bases at V and 0 bases at J, with 8 bases between. CDR1 is DFQATT, CDR2 SNEGSKA, per germline (reference sequence). This CDR3 region has 13 residues. CDR3 amino acids: CSARTVSYNEQFF. The CDR3 region has the DNA TGCAGTGCTCGGACAGTCTCCTACAATGAGCAGTTCTTC.

V is TRBV19 and J is TRBJ2-1; 8 nucleotides line up with TRBD1. Germline V gene data show CDR1 as LNHDA and CDR2 as SQIVND (reference sequence). The CDR3 has 12 residues. The trim removed 5 bases at V and 10 bases at J, leaving 4 bases unmatched. This CDR3 reads CASSGRDREQFF. DNA of the CDR3: TGTGCCAGTAGTGGCCGGGACAGGGAGCAGTTCTTC.

The gene calls are TRBV5-1 and TRBJ2-7; 9 bases are shared with TRBD1. The junction had 6 bases not matched to a gene; V was cut back by 7 bases and J by 1 base. The CDR3 consists of 14 residues. From germline, CDR1 is SGHRS and CDR2 YFSETQ. CDR3 coding DNA: TGCGCCAGCTATCGCGGGACAGGGTCCTACGAGCAGTACTTC. Translation: CASYRGTGSYEQYF. The entire variable domain, with the rest obtained from reference TRBV5-1 and TRBJ2-7, is as follows: KAGVTQTPRYLIKTRGQQVTLSCSPISGHRSVSWYQQTPGQGLQFLFEYFSETQRNKGNFPGRFSGRQFSNSRSEMNVSTLELGDSALYLCASYRGTGSYEQYFGPGTRLTVT.

This clonotype was picked up many times. The chain uses TRBV29-1 and TRBJ2-7; 7 nucleotides line up with TRBD2. CDR1 is SQVTM and CDR2 is ANQGSEA in the germline V gene. V lost 4 bases and J lost 2; bases outside the gene matches: 5. There are 13 residues in the CDR3. CDR3 loop: CSVVSSGPYEQYF. The CDR3 DNA reads as TGCAGCGTTGTGTCTAGCGGTCCCTACGAGCAGTACTTC.

V gene TRBV20-1 combines with J gene TRBJ2-1; unclear D gene. Germline CDR1 reads DFQATT; CDR2 reads SNEGSKA (reference sequence). The length of the CDR3 is 14 residues. The V end was cut by 3 bases, the J end by 5 bases, with 14 bases between. CDR3 DNA sequence: TGCAGTGCTAGTGGTGTTTTTACGGACAATGAGCAGTTCTTC. Translation: CSASGVFTDNEQFF.

This rearrangement joins TRBV6-2 or TRBV6-3 to TRBJ2-7; 13 nucleotides align to TRBD2. Germline loops: CDR1 MNHEY, CDR2 SVGEGT. J gave up 5 bases and V 6 bases, and 10 bases lay outside the gene matches. This CDR3 comprises 16 residues. The CDR3, as DNA: TGTGCCAGCAGACGAGAACTAGCGGGAGGGGGGGACGAGCAGTACTTC. This sequence encodes CASRRELAGGGDEQYF.

This clonotype was recorded at least ten times. CDR3: CASSLQAPNTEAFF. CDR3 nucleotides: TGTGCCAGTAGTTTACAGGCCCCGAACACTGAAGCTTTCTTT. This chain joins TRBV19 and TRBJ1-1; the D gene is possibly TRBD1 (5 bases). The CDR3 has 14 residues. V dropped 5 bases and J dropped 1 base, with 11 bases sitting between them. The V gene's germline CDR1 is LNHDA and CDR2 SQIVND (reference sequence).

This clonotype was seen more than once but under ten times. The chain employs TRBV11-2 and TRBJ2-3, with 10 bases matching TRBD1. The junction had 6 bases not matched to a gene; V was cut back by 4 bases and J by 5 bases. The CDR3 loop spans 15 amino acids. CDR1 SGHAT and CDR2 FQNNGV come from the germline V gene. CDR3 residues: CASSSGQGLRDTQYF. Written as DNA, the CDR3 is TGTGCCAGCAGCTCGGGACAGGGGCTTAGAGATACGCAGTATTTT.

This chain links TRBV7-9 with TRBJ2-4; 8 bases are a match to TRBD2. Per germline, CDR1 SEHNR and CDR2 FQNEAQ (reference sequence). The CDR3 is made up of 16 amino acids. The V gene end was trimmed by 4 bases and the J gene end by 0 bases; junction bases not matched to a gene: 5. CDR3 in amino acids: CASSSPLAGAKNIQYF. In DNA, the CDR3 is TGTGCCAGCAGCTCACCCCTAGCGGGAGCCAAAAACATTCAGTACTTC.

This clonotype was seen ten or more times. This rearrangement joins TRBV6-6 to TRBJ2-1; 7 bases map to TRBD2. Unmatched junction bases numbered 6, after V lost 0 bases and J lost 4 bases. The length of the CDR3 is 16 residues. The germline gives CDR1 MNHNY, CDR2 SVGAGI (reference sequence). CDR3 sequence: CASSYSVGRGYNEQFF. As DNA, the CDR3 is TGTGCCAGCAGTTACTCTGTGGGGAGGGGTTACAATGAGCAGTTCTTC.

The V call is TRBV19, the J call TRBJ1-4; TRBD1 agrees at 7 bases. Germline V gene sequence: CDR1 LNHDA, CDR2 SQIVND (reference sequence). With 1 base clipped from V and 7 bases from J, the junction kept 15 bases outside the gene matches. The length of the CDR3 is 18 residues. CDR3 in DNA: TGTGCCAGTAGTATAGGGCGGCAGGGGGGGAGTCACGTTGAAAAACTGTTTTTT. Encoded protein: CASSIGRQGGSHVEKLFF.

This clonotype showed up many times. V is TRBV24-1 and J is TRBJ2-3, with 8 positions matching TRBD2. This CDR3 has 15 amino acids. Germline trimming cut 3 bases from V and 4 bases from J; bases unmatched to any gene: 5. Germline V CDR1 and CDR2: KGHDR, SFDVKD. Here the CDR3 reads CATSDQGLGSDTQYF. The CDR3 DNA reads TGTGCCACCAGTGATCAGGGACTAGGGTCAGATACGCAGTATTTT.

CDR3 residues: CASTYGQALNYGYTF. The CDR3 nucleotides are TGTGCCAGTACCTATGGACAGGCGCTTAACTATGGCTACACCTTC. The chain is built from TRBV19 and TRBJ1-2; 7 bases align to TRBD1. Germline trimming cut 7 bases from V and 1 base from J; bases unmatched to any gene: 9. Germline V CDR1 and CDR2: LNHDA, SQIVND (reference sequence). The CDR3 runs to 15 residues. Full variable domain (outside the CDR3, taken from reference TRBV19 and TRBJ1-2): DGGITQSPKYLFRKEGQNVTLSCEQNLNHDAMYWYRQDPGQGLRLIYYSQIVNDFQKGDIAEGYSVSREKKESFPLTVTSAQKNPTAFYLCASTYGQALNYGYTFGSGTRLTVV.

This clonotype was recorded at least ten times. This rearrangement joins TRBV10-3 to TRBJ2-5, with D perhaps TRBD2 (5 bases). The CDR3 extends over 15 amino acids. The V and J ends lost 4 bases and 1 base respectively, with 13 bases between them. CDR1 is ENHRY, CDR2 SYGVKD, per germline. CDR3 nucleotide sequence: TGTGCCATCAGTGCTGGGAGCAGAACCCAAGAGACCCAGTACTTC. Translating gives CAISAGSRTQETQYF.

The V gene is TRBV10-3, the J gene TRBJ2-2, with 7 bases fitting TRBD2. Trimming cost V 3 bases and J 0 bases; bases outside gene matches: 7. The CDR3 is made up of 17 amino acids. Germline V lookup: CDR1 ENHRY, CDR2 SYGVKD. CDR3 coding DNA: TGTGCCATCAGTGACACACTAGCGTTGGCGAACACCGGGGAGCTGTTTTTT. This gives the protein CAISDTLALANTGELFF.

This clonotype has a count of ten or more. The rearrangement uses TRBV6-1 and TRBJ1-2; no reliable D call. Germline V lookup: CDR1 MNHNS, CDR2 SASEGT. CDR3 length equals 11 residues. Trimming cost V 11 bases and J 4 bases, with 11 bases left between them. The CDR3 protein is CAAGPTYGYTF. CDR3 DNA: TGTGCCGCGGGCCCTACCTATGGCTACACCTTC.